This T cell receptor (beta chain) is drawn from a study of cytomegalovirus exposure and HLA in healthy donors. About the study: Around 78 million unique TCRs, all from HLA-typed donors, were included in an early release of the data.

PCR involved 60 Vbeta and 13 Jbeta primers. TCRdb's table, derived via immunoSEQ multiplex PCR, lists solely in-frame clones and lacks some. Here the sample spans roughly 150,000 clones, around 86% being singletons. Germline V gene sequence: CDR1 SGHRS, CDR2 YFSETQ. V gave up 4 bases and J gave up 3 bases, with 13 bases separating them. This CDR3 spans 15 amino acids. Of note for this clone: Its antigen remains unknown.

Findings and limits, study-wide: When presence/absence was analysed, sequencing depth was taken to be roughly uniform across donors. Clonal expansion was found to be greater in HLA-associated TCR beta chains than in equally common others in a later analysis. Per a prior analysis, the majority of TCR beta V segments were productive roughly 87% or roughly 30% of the time.

The genes are TRBV5-1 and TRBJ1-4; tentative D call: TRBD1 (6 bases). Sequencing was carried out using PBMCs. The sequence derives from a male donor in good health and CMV-seronegative. The CDR3 DNA reads TGCGCCAGCAGCGGGAGGGGGGCGGCTAATGAAAAACTGTTTTTT. Its translation: CASSGRGAANEKLFF.